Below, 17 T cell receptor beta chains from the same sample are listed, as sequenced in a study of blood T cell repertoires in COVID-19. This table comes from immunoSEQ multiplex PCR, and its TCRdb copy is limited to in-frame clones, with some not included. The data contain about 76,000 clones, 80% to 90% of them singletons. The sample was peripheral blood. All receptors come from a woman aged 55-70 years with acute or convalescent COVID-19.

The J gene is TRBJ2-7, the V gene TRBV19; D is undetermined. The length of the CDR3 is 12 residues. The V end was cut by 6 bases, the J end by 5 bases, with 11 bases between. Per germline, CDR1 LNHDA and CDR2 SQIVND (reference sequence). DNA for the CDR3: TGTGCCAGTAGGAACAGTAACGACGAGCAGTACTTC. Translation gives CASRNSNDEQYF.

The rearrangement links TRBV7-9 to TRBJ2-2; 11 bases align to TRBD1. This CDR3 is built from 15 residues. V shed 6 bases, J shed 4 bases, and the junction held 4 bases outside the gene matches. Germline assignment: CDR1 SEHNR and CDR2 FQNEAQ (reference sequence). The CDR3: CASRAGTGGTGELFF. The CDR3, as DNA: TGTGCCAGCAGGGCCGGGACAGGGGGCACCGGGGAGCTGTTTTTT.

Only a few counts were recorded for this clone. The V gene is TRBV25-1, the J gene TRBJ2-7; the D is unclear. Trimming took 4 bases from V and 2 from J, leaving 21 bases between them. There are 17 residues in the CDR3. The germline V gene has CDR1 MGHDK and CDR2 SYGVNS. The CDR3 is CASSARGAPTDTYEQYF. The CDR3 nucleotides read TGTGCCAGCAGTGCCCGCGGCGCCCCAACCGATACCTACGAGCAGTACTTC.

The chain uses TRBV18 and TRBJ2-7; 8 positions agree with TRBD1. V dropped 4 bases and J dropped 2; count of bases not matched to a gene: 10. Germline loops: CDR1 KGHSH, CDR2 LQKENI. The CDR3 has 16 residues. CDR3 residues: CASSRLGQALTYEQYF. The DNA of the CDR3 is TGTGCCAGCTCACGTCTGGGACAGGCGTTAACCTACGAGCAGTACTTC.

CDR3 sequence reads: CASSYSGTGGETQYF. The CDR3 DNA sequence: TGTGCCAGCAGTTACTCGGGGACAGGAGGGGAGACCCAGTACTTC. The chain employs TRBV6-5 and TRBJ2-5; 8 bases map to TRBD1. The CDR3 is 15 residues long. V shed 0 bases and J 5 bases; nucleotides not matched to a gene: 5. Germline CDR1 reads MNHEY; CDR2 reads SVGAGI.

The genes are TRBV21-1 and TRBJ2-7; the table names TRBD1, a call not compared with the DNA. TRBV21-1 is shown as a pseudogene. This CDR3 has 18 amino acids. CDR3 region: CASSLRGQGALHVYEQYF. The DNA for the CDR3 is TGTGCCAGCAGCCTGCGCGGACAGGGGGCCTTACATGTCTACGAGCAGTACTTC.

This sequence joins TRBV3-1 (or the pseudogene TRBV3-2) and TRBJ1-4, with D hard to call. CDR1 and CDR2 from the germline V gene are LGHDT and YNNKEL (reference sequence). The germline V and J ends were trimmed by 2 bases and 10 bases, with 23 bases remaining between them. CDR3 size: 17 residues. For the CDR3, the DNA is TGTGCCAGCAGCCAAAGTACAGTGAAGGCCATGGGTGGAAAACTGTTTTTT. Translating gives CASSQSTVKAMGGKLFF.

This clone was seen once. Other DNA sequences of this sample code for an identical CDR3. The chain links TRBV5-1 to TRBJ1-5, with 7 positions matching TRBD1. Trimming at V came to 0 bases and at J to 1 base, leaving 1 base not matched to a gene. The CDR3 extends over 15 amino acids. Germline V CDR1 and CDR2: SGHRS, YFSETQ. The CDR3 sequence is CASSLEGASNQPQHF. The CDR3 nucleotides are TGCGCCAGCAGCTTGGAGGGGGCAAGCAATCAGCCCCAGCATTTT.

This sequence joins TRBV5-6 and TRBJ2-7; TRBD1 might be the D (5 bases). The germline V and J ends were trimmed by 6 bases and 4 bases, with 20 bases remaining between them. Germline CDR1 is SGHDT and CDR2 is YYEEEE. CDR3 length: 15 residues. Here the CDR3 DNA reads TGTGCCAGCACCCGTGGGCAGGGTAACGGATACGAGCAGTACTTC. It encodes CASTRGQGNGYEQYF. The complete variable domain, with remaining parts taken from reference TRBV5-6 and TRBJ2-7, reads DAGVTQSPTHLIKTRGQQVTLRCSPKSGHDTVSWYQQALGQGPQFIFQYYEEEERQRGNFPDRFSGHQFPNYSSELNVNALLLGDSALYLCASTRGQGNGYEQYFGPGTRLTVT.

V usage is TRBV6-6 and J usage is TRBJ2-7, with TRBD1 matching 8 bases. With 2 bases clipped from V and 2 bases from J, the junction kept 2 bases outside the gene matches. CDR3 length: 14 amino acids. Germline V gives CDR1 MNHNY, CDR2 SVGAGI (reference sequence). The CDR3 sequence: CASSYPTGAYEQYF. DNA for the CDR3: TGTGCCAGCAGTTACCCGACAGGGGCCTACGAGCAGTACTTC.

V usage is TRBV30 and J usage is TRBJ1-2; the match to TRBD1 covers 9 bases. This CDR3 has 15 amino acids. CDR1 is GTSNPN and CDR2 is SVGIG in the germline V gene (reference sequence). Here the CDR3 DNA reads TGTGCTACCGAGCCGGGACAGGGCCTTAACTATGGCTACACCTTC. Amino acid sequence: CATEPGQGLNYGYTF. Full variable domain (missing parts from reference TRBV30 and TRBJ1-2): SQTIHQWPATLVQPVGSPLSLECTVEGTSNPNLYWYRQAAGRGLQLLFYSVGIGQISSEVPQNLSASRPQDRQFILSSKKLLLSDSGFYLCATEPGQGLNYGYTFGSGTRLTVV.

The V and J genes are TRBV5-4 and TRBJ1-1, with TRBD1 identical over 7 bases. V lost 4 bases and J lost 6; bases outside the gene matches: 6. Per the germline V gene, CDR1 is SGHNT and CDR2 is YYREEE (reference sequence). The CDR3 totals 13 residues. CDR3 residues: CASSPDRIAEAFF. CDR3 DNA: TGTGCCAGCAGCCCGGACAGGATAGCTGAAGCTTTCTTT.

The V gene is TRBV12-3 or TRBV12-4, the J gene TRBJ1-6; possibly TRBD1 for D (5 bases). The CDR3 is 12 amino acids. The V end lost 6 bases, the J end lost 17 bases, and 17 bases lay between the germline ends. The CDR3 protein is CASSQTRGGFHF. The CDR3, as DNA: TGTGCCAGCAGCCAGACGCGGGGGGGTTTCCACTTT.

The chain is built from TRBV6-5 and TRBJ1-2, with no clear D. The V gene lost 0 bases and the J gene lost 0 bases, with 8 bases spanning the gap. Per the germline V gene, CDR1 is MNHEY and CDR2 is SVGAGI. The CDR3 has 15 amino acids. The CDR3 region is CASSYSTDTNYGYTF. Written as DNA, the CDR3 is TGTGCCAGCAGTTACTCTACAGATACTAACTATGGCTACACCTTC.

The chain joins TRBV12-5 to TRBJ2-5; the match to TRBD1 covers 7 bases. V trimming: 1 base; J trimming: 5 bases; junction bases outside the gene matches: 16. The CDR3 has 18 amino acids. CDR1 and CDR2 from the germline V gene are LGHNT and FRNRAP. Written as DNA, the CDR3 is TGTGCTAGTGGTTTGGCGAGGTTAAAAGACAGGGCAGGGGAGACCCAGTACTTC. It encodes CASGLARLKDRAGETQYF.

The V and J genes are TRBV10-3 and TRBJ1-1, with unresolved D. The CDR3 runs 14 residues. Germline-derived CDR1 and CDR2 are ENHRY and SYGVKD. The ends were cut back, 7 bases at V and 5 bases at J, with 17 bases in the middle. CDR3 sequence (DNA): TGTGCCATCATGGGCACAACGCGAGGGACTGAAGCTTTCTTT. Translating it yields CAIMGTTRGTEAFF.

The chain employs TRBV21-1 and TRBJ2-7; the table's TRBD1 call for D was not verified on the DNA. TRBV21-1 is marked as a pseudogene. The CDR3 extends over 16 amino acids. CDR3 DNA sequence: TGTGCCAGCAGCCTATCAGGGGGCCAATGCTTCTACGAGCAGTACTTC. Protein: CASSLSGGQCFYEQYF.